This T cell receptor (beta chain) was sequenced during a study of cytomegalovirus exposure and HLA in healthy donors. General study points: For most subjects, TCR beta sequences were reported to predict HLA-A and HLA-B alleles with accuracy.

This clone was observed a few times. Its antigen is not known. The PCR used 60 Vbeta and 13 Jbeta primers. Sequencing used immunoSEQ multiplex PCR; TCRdb keeps in-frame clones, though not all of them. Among 100,000 to 150,000 clones listed, 65% to 80% were seen once. The material sequenced was PBMCs. The clonotype originates from a male donor in good health and CMV-seropositive.

The CDR3 nucleotides are TGTGCCAGCAGCGGGGGACAGGGGCTCTATGGCTACACCTTC. It specifies CASSGGQGLYGYTF. The chain recombines TRBV25-1 with TRBJ1-2, with 10 bases aligning to TRBD1. In germline, CDR1 is MGHDK, CDR2 SYGVNS. The CDR3 sequence is 14 residues long. V lost 6 bases and J lost 4; bases outside the gene matches: 5.